This T cell receptor (beta chain) is drawn from a study of T cell responses to AZD1222 COVID-19 vaccine. Germline V lookup: CDR1 SGHDN, CDR2 FVKESK. Trimming took off 1 base at V and 5 bases at J, with 9 bases between the two ends. This CDR3 is built from 13 residues. A note on this clone: What it binds is not known.

General study points: Females made up more of the donors, who were largely white British, and clonal diversity may have come out too low.

Produced via immunoSEQ multiplex PCR; TCRdb's table is partial and in-frame only. Here the sample spans about 99,000 clones, approximately 87% being singletons. The clonotype originates from an adult in good health. J is TRBJ2-7 and V is TRBV14; D uncertain. The source material was peripheral blood, sampled on day 0 of AZD1222 vaccination. The CDR3 loop is CASSQVPRHEQYF. CDR3 in DNA: TGTGCCAGCAGCCAAGTCCCTCGGCACGAGCAGTACTTC.